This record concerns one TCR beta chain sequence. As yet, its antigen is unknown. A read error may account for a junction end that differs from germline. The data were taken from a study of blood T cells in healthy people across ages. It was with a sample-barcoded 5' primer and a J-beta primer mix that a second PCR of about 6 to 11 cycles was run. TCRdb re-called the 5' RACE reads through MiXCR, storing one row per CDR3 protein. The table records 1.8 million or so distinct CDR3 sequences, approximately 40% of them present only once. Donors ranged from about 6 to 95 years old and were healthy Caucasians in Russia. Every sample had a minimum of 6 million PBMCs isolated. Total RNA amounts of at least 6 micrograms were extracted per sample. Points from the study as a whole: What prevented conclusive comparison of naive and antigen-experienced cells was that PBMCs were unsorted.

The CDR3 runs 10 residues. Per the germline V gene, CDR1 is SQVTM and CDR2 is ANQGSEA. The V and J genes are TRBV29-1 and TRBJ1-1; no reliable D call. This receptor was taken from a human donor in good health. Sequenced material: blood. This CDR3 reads CSAMNTETFF. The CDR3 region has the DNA TGCAGCGCAATGAACACTGAAACTTTCTTT.